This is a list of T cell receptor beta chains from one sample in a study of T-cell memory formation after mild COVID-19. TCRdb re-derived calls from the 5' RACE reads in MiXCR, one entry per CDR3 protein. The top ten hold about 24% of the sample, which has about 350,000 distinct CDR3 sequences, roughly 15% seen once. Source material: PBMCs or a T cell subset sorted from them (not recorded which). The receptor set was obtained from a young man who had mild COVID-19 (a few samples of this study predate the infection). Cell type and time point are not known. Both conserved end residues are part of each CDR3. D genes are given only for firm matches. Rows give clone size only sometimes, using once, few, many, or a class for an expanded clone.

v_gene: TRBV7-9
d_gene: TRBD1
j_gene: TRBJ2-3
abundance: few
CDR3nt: TGTGCCAGCAGCTCAAAAGGGACAGTATCCACAGATACGCAGTATTTT
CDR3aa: CASSSKGTVSTDTQYF

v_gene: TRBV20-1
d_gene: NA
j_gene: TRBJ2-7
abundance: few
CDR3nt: TGCAGTGCTAGACTAAACCGACAGCCTGGGGAGCAGTACTTC
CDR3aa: CSARLNRQPGEQYF

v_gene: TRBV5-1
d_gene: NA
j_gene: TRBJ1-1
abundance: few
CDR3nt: TGCGCCAGCGCCCCCCGGGTCAACCCCCTGAACACTGAAGCTTTCTTT
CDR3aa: CASAPRVNPLNTEAFF

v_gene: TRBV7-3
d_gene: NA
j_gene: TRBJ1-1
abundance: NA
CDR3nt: TGTGCCAGCAGCCACCCGGGACTTGAAGCTTTCTTT
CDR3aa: CASSHPGLEAFF

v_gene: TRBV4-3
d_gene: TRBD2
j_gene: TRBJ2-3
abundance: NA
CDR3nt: TGCGCCAGCAGCCAGAAGACTAGCGGGTTTGCAGATACGCAGTATTTT
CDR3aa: CASSQKTSGFADTQYF

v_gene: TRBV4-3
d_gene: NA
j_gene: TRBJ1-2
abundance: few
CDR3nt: TGCGCCAGCAGCCAAGATTCGGGGGGAAACTATGGCTACACCTTC
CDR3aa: CASSQDSGGNYGYTF

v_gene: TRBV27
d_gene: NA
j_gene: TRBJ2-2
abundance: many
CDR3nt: TGTGCCAGCAGTTCCCCCAGCCAGGACACCGGGGAGCTGTTTTTT
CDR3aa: CASSSPSQDTGELFF

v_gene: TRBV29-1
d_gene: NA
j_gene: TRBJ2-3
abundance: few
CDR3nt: TGCAGCGTTGAAGACTCCAAGCGGGCCATCACAGATACGCAGTATTTT
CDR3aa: CSVEDSKRAITDTQYF

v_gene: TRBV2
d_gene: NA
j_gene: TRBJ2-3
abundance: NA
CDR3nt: TGTGCCAGCAGTGAATCAGGGGCGACAGATACGCAGTATTTT
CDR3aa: CASSESGATDTQYF

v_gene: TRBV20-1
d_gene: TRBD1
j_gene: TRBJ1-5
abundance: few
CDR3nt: TGCAGTGGGAGAAGAAAGGGACAGGGGAATCAGCCCCAGCATTTT
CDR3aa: CSGRRKGQGNQPQHF

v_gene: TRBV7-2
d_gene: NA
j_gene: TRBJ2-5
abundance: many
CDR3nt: TGTGCCAGCAGCTTTATTTGGGGGAATGACGGGACCCAGTACTTC
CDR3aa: CASSFIWGNDGTQYF

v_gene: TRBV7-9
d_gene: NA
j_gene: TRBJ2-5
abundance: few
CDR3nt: TGTGCCAGCAGTACCTCCTTGGGGGGAGAGACCCAGTACTTC
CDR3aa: CASSTSLGGETQYF

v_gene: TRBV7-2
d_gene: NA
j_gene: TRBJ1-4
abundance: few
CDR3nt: TGTGCCAGCAGCCCATGGGGATCCGAAAAACTGTTTTTT
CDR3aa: CASSPWGSEKLFF

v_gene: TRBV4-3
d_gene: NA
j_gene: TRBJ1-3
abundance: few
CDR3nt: TGCGCCAGCAGCCAAGACGGACAAAGCTCTGGAAACACCATATATTTT
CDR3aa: CASSQDGQSSGNTIYF

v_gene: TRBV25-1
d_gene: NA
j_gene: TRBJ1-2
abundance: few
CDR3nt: TGTGCCAGCAGTGGGCAGCAAGGAAGCTACACCTTC
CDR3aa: CASSGQQGSYTF

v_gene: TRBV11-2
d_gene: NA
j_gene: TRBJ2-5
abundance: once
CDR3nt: TGTGCCAGCAGCTCAGAGTACACCCAGTACTTC
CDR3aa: CASSSEYTQYF

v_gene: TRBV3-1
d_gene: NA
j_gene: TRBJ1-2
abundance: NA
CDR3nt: TGTGCCAGCAGCCAAGATCAAGAAAACTATGGCTACACCTTC
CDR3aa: CASSQDQENYGYTF

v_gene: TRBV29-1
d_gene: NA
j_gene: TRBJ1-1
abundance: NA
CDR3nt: TGCAGCGTTGGGGAGATGAACACTGAAGCTTTCTTT
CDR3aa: CSVGEMNTEAFF

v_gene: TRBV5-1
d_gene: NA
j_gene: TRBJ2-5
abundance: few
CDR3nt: TGCGCCAGCAGCTCGTCTGGTAAAGAGACCCGGTACTTC
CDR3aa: CASSSSGKETRYF

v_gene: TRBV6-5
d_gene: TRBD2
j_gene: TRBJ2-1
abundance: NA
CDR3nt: TGTGCCAGCAGCCCACCCAACCGACTAGCGGGGGGGGAGCAGTTCTTC
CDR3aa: CASSPPNRLAGGEQFF

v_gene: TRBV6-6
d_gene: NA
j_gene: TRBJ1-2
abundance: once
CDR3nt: TGTGCCAGCAGTTACGGGGGCGCGGGGAGCTATGGCTACACCTTC
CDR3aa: CASSYGGAGSYGYTF

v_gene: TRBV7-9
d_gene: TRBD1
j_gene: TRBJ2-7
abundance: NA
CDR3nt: TGTGCCAGCAGCTTCGTCGGCAGGGGGCTGGACGTGGAGCAGTACTTC
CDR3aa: CASSFVGRGLDVEQYF

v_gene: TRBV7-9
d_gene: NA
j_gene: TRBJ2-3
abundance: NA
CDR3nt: TGTGCCAGCAGCAGGGACTCCCACGGGTTGGCGCAGTATTTT
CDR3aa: CASSRDSHGLAQYF

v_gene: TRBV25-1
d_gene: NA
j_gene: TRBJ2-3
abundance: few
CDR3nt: TGTGCCAGCAGAACCCTTAGCACAGATACGCAGTATTTT
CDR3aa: CASRTLSTDTQYF

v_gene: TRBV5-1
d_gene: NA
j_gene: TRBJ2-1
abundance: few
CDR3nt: TGCGCCAGCAGCCTAGGGGGCGCGGGGCGTTATGAGCAGTTCTTC
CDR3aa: CASSLGGAGRYEQFF

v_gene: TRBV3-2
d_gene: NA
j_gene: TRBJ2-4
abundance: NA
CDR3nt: TGTGCCAGCAGCCAAGAGCAGGGAAGACAGGGGAAAAACATTCAGTACTTC
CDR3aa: CASSQEQGRQGKNIQYF

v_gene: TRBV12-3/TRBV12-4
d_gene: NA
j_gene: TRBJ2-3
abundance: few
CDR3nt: TGTGCCACCCGCACAGATACGCAGTATTTT
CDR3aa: CATRTDTQYF

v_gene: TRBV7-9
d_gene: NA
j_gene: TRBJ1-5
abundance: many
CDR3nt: TGTGCCAGCAGCTTGGAGGGGACTCAGCCCCAGCATTTT
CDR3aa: CASSLEGTQPQHF

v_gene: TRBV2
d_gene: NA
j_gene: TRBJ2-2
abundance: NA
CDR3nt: TGTGCCAGCAGTTTTAGGGGGTACGCCGGGGAGCTGTTTTTT
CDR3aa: CASSFRGYAGELFF

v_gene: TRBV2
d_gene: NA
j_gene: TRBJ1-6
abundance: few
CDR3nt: TGTGCCAGCAGGGCCCGACAGGAACGCTCCTATAATTCACCCCTCCACTTT
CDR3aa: CASRARQERSYNSPLHF

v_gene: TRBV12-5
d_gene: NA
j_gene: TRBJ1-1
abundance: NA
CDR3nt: TGTGCTAGTGGTTTGGTTAAGGGAGGAGTCGCTGAAGCTTTCTTT
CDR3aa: CASGLVKGGVAEAFF